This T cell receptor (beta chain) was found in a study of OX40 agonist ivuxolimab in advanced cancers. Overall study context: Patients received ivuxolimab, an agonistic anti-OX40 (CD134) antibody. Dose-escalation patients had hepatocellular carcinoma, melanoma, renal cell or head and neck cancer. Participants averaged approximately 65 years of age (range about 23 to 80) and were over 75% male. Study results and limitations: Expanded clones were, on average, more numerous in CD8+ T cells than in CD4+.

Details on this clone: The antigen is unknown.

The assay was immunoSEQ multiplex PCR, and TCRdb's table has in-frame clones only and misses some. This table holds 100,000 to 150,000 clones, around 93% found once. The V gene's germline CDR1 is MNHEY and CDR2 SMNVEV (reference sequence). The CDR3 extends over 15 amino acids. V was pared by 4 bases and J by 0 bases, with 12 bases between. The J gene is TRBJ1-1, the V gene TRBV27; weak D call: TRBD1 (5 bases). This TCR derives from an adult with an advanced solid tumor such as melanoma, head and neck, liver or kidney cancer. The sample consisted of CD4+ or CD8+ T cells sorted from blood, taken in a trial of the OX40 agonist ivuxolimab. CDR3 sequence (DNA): TGTGCCAGCAGTTGGTCTTGGGGCATGAACACTGAAGCTTTCTTT. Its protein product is CASSWSWGMNTEAFF.